Below, 11 T cell receptor beta chains from the same sample are listed, as sequenced in a study of blood T cell repertoires in COVID-19. Assay: immunoSEQ multiplex PCR; the TCRdb copy retains only in-frame clones and omits some. The sample yields about 420,000 clones, roughly 89% seen once. Material: peripheral blood. These receptors all stem from a man between 18 and 35 years old with COVID-19, enrolled during active disease.

CDR3 amino acids: CASSRRGGSQKETQYF. Here the CDR3 DNA reads TGTGCCAGCAGCCGCCGGGGGGGGTCTCAGAAAGAGACCCAGTACTTC. This rearrangement joins TRBV7-6 to TRBJ2-5; 8 bases fit TRBD2. CDR3 length: 16 residues. Germline V gives CDR1 SGHVS, CDR2 FNYEAQ. V lost 5 bases, J lost 3 bases, and 11 bases stayed unmatched.

The genes are TRBV12-5 and TRBJ2-1; the match to TRBD2 covers 15 bases. The CDR3 length is 18 residues. The germline gives CDR1 LGHNT, CDR2 FRNRAP. V lost 6 bases, J lost 0 bases, and 6 bases stayed unmatched. CDR3 nucleotides: TGTGCTAGTGGAGGACTAGCGGGGGGGCTAAGCTCCTACAATGAGCAGTTCTTC. This encodes CASGGLAGGLSSYNEQFF.

This clone was picked up a small number of times. V usage is TRBV24-1 and J usage is TRBJ2-1; D may be TRBD2 (5 bases). Germline V CDR1 and CDR2: KGHDR, SFDVKD. V was cut by 7 bases and J by 0 bases, with 6 bases left in between. The CDR3 runs 13 residues. CDR3 loop: CATRGSSYNEQFF. DNA of the CDR3: TGTGCCACCAGGGGGAGCTCCTACAATGAGCAGTTCTTC.

V is TRBV6-6 and J is TRBJ2-3, with TRBD2 identical over 8 bases. The J segment lost 4 bases and the V segment lost 6 bases, leaving 12 bases of the junction unmatched. CDR3 size: 16 residues. Germline CDR1 is MNHNY and CDR2 is SVGAGI (reference sequence). The CDR3 is CASRPSLSGSADTQYF. DNA of the CDR3: TGTGCCAGCAGACCTTCATTGAGCGGGAGTGCAGATACGCAGTATTTT.

The count of this clone is one. The V and J genes are TRBV5-1 and TRBJ2-7; 7 nucleotides line up with TRBD1. The CDR3 covers 14 residues. From germline, CDR1 is SGHRS and CDR2 YFSETQ. The ends lost 4 bases at V and 3 bases at J; junction bases unmatched: 7. Here the CDR3 reads CASSRDRELYEQYF. CDR3 nucleotide sequence: TGCGCCAGCAGCCGCGACAGGGAACTCTACGAGCAGTACTTC.

This clone showed up just a few times. This sequence joins TRBV30 and TRBJ1-5; 8 nucleotides agree with TRBD1. V lost 5 bases to trimming and J lost 3 bases; unmatched junction nucleotides: 3. The CDR3 consists of 13 residues. Germline values: CDR1 GTSNPN, CDR2 SVGIG (reference sequence). DNA of the CDR3: TGTGCCTGGGGACAGGGCAACAATCAGCCCCAGCATTTT. Its protein product is CAWGQGNNQPQHF.

The V call is TRBV19, the J call TRBJ1-2; no clear D gene. V lost 6 bases, J lost 8 bases, and 19 bases lay in between. CDR1 and CDR2 from the germline V gene are LNHDA and SQIVND (reference sequence). The CDR3 totals 14 residues. This CDR3 is CASREVSRVKGYTF. For the CDR3, the DNA is TGTGCCAGTAGAGAAGTCTCCCGAGTTAAGGGCTACACCTTC. Based on the CDR3 plus reference TRBV19 and TRBJ1-2, the full variable domain is DGGITQSPKYLFRKEGQNVTLSCEQNLNHDAMYWYRQDPGQGLRLIYYSQIVNDFQKGDIAEGYSVSREKKESFPLTVTSAQKNPTAFYLCASREVSRVKGYTFGSGTRLTVV.

The chain has TRBV5-1 and TRBJ1-1; no clear D gene. This CDR3 contains 13 residues. Germline values: CDR1 SGHRS, CDR2 YFSETQ. V lost 4 bases and J 7 bases, leaving 14 bases between the germline ends. The CDR3 is CASSASPEIEAFF. In DNA form, the CDR3 reads TGCGCCAGCAGCGCAAGCCCGGAGATTGAAGCTTTCTTT.

This chain links TRBV5-1 with TRBJ2-3; TRBD2 is a possible D gene (6 bases). CDR3 length: 16 amino acids. Germline V gene data show CDR1 as SGHRS and CDR2 as YFSETQ. V shed 7 bases and J shed 0 bases, with 18 bases lying between them. The CDR3, as DNA: TGCGCCAGCCATAAAAATATCGGGACTAGCACAGATACGCAGTATTTT. Residues: CASHKNIGTSTDTQYF.

This chain connects TRBV29-1 to TRBJ2-2; D possibly corresponds to TRBD1 (5 bases). This CDR3 spans 12 amino acids. Trimming pared 4 bases from V and 7 bases from J, leaving 10 bases between. Germline V gene data show CDR1 as SQVTM and CDR2 as ANQGSEA. The CDR3 loop is CSVAGQNGELFF. CDR3 DNA sequence: TGCAGCGTTGCAGGGCAAAACGGGGAGCTGTTTTTT.

CDR3: CASSVTQGGTGELFF. The CDR3 coding sequence is TGTGCCAGCAGCGTCACCCAAGGGGGCACCGGGGAGCTGTTTTTT. This chain connects TRBV6-5 to TRBJ2-2; a possible D gene is TRBD1 (6 bases). The V gene lost 6 bases and the J gene lost 4 bases, with 15 bases spanning the gap. The CDR3 extends over 15 amino acids. The germline CDR1 and CDR2 sequences are MNHEY and SVGAGI.